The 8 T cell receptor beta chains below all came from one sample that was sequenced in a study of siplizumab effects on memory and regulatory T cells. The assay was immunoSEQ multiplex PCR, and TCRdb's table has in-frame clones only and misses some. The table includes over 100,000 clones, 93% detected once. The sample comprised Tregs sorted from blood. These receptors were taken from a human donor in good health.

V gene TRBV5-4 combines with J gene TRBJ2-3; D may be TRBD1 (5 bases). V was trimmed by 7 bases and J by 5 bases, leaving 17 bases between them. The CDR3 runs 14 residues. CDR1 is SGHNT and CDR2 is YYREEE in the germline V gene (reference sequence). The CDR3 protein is CASDSRGRLDTQYF. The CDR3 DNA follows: TGTGCCAGCGACAGTAGGGGAAGGTTAGATACGCAGTATTTT.

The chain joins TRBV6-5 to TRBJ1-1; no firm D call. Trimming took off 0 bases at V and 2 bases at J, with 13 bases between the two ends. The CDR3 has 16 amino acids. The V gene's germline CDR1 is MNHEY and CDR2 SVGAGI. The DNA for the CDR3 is TGTGCCAGCAGTTACTCCTGGAAGAACATCAACACTGAAGCTTTCTTT. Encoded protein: CASSYSWKNINTEAFF.

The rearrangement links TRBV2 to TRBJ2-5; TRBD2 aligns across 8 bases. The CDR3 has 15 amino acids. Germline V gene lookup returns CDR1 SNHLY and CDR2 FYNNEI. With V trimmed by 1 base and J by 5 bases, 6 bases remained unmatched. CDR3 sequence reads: CASSEGAGGGETQYF. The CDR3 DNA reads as TGTGCCAGCAGTGAAGGGGCGGGGGGCGGGGAGACCCAGTACTTC. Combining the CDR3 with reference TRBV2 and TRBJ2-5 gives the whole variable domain EPEVTQTPSHQVTQMGQEVILRCVPISNHLYFYWYRQILGQKVEFLVSFYNNEISEKSEIFDDQFSVERPDGSNFTLKIRSTKLEDSAMYFCASSEGAGGGETQYFGPGTRLLVL.

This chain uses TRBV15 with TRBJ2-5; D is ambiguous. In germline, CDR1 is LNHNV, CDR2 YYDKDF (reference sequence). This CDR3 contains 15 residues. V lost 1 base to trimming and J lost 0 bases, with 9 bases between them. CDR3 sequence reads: CATSRGPGDQETQYF. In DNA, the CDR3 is TGTGCCACCAGCAGAGGGCCAGGAGACCAAGAGACCCAGTACTTC. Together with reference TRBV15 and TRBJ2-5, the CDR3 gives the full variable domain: DAMVIQNPRYQVTQFGKPVTLSCSQTLNHNVMYWYQQKSSQAPKLLFHYYDKDFNNEADTPDNFQSRRPNTSFCFLDIRSPGLGDTAMYLCATSRGPGDQETQYFGPGTRLLVL.

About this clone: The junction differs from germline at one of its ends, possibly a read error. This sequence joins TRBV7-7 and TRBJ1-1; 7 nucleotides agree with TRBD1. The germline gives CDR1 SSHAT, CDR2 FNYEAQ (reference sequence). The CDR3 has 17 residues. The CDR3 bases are TGTGCTAGCAGCCCGATCTCTCTAACAGGGGAAGGCACTGAAGCTTTCTTT. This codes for CASSPISLTGEGTEAFF.

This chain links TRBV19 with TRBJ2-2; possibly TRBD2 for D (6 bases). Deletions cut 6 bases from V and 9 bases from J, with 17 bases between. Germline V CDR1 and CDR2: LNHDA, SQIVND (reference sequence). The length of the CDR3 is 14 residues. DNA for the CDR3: TGTGCCAGTAGATTCCTTAGCGGAAGGAGGGAGCTGTTTTTT. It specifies CASRFLSGRRELFF.

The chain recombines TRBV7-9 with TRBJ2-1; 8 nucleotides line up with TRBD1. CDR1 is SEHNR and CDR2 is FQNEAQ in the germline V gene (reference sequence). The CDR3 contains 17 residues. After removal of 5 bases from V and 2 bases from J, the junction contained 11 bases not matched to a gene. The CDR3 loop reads CASSLALGRGPYNEQFF. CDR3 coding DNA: TGTGCCAGCAGCCTTGCCTTAGGCAGGGGGCCCTACAATGAGCAGTTCTTC.

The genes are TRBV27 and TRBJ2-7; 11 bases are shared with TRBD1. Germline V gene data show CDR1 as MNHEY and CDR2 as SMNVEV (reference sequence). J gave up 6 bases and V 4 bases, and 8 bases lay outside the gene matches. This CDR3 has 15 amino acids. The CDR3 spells CASSSLDRGRLEQYF. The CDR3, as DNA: TGTGCCAGCAGTTCCCTGGACAGGGGGCGTCTCGAGCAGTACTTC.